The 11 T cell receptor beta chains below were found in one sample sequenced in a study of shared clonotypes between healthy human individuals. The assay was immunoSEQ multiplex PCR, and TCRdb's table has in-frame clones only and misses some. The table has millions of clones, approximately 92% seen once. The sequenced sample consisted of naive CD4+ T cells sorted from blood. The subset here: CD45RA+ positively selected. The receptors shown here come from a man younger than 35 in good health.

The genes are TRBV27 and TRBJ1-2; 7 bases map to TRBD1. The germline V gene has CDR1 MNHEY and CDR2 SMNVEV (reference sequence). The CDR3 is made up of 13 amino acids. The V segment lost 5 bases and the J segment 4 bases; nucleotides outside the gene matches: 4. The CDR3, as DNA: TGTGCCAGCAGTCGGACAGGTCCCTATGGCTACACCTTC. It translates to CASSRTGPYGYTF.

V gene TRBV30 combines with J gene TRBJ1-1, with 7 bases matching TRBD1. CDR1 and CDR2 from the germline V gene are GTSNPN and SVGIG (reference sequence). V dropped 1 base and J dropped 4; count of bases not matched to a gene: 9. The CDR3 has 15 amino acids. CDR3 nucleotide sequence: TGTGCCTGGAGTGCGACAGGGACGGCGGGCACTGAAGCTTTCTTT. Translated, it gives CAWSATGTAGTEAFF. Based on the CDR3 plus reference TRBV30 and TRBJ1-1, the full variable domain is SQTIHQWPATLVQPVGSPLSLECTVEGTSNPNLYWYRQAAGRGLQLLFYSVGIGQISSEVPQNLSASRPQDRQFILSSKKLLLSDSGFYLCAWSATGTAGTEAFFGQGTRLTVV.

The chain is built from TRBV27 and TRBJ2-3; no firm D call. Germline V lookup: CDR1 MNHEY, CDR2 SMNVEV (reference sequence). V was shortened by 6 bases and J by 0 bases, with 7 bases between the two germline ends. The CDR3 runs 13 residues. The CDR3 is CASRPLSTDTQYF. For the CDR3, the DNA is TGTGCCAGCAGACCCCTTAGCACAGATACGCAGTATTTT.

The chain is built from TRBV15 and TRBJ2-1, with D perhaps matching TRBD1 (5 bases). This CDR3 contains 16 residues. Germline V gene sequence: CDR1 LNHNV, CDR2 YYDKDF (reference sequence). Trimming cost V 0 bases and J 3 bases, with 12 bases left between them. As DNA, the CDR3 is TGTGCCACCAGCAGAGATCTTGGGGCCATCTACAATGAGCAGTTCTTC. Translated: CATSRDLGAIYNEQFF.

The genes are TRBV7-2 and TRBJ1-1; D unresolved. Germline lookup yields CDR1 SGHTA and CDR2 FQGNSA. The V and J ends lost 0 bases and 0 bases respectively, with 8 bases between them. The CDR3 extends over 15 amino acids. This chain's CDR3 is CASSLAPTLNTEAFF. CDR3 nucleotides: TGTGCCAGCAGCTTAGCCCCGACCTTGAACACTGAAGCTTTCTTT.

V and J are TRBV21-1 and TRBJ1-2. TRBV21-1 is a pseudogene. The CDR3 contains 15 residues. Here the CDR3 reads CASSPGGQEPYGYTF. Here the CDR3 DNA reads TGTGCCAGCAGCCCTGGGGGGCAGGAGCCTTATGGCTACACCTTC.

V usage is TRBV5-1 and J usage is TRBJ1-1; the match to TRBD1 covers 8 bases. The length of the CDR3 is 17 residues. V shed 4 bases and J 0 bases; nucleotides not matched to a gene: 11. CDR1 and CDR2 from the germline V gene are SGHRS and YFSETQ. CDR3 protein: CASSLRTGIIMNTEAFF. CDR3 nucleotides: TGCGCCAGCAGCCTCAGGACAGGGATTATCATGAACACTGAAGCTTTCTTT.

CDR3 residues: CASSYLGEVNNEQFF. The CDR3 DNA reads as TGTGCCAGCAGTTACCTGGGGGAGGTCAACAATGAGCAGTTCTTC. The gene calls are TRBV6-5 and TRBJ2-1; the D gene is possibly TRBD2 (6 bases). This CDR3 region has 15 residues. Between the trimmed V and J ends, which lost 2 bases and 5 bases, there was a span of 13 bases. CDR1 and CDR2 from the germline V gene are MNHEY and SVGAGI.

V gene TRBV5-5 combines with J gene TRBJ1-4; no clear D gene. Germline-derived CDR1 and CDR2 are SGHKS and YYEKEE (reference sequence). This CDR3 has 18 residues. V dropped 4 bases and J dropped 1 base, with 20 bases sitting between them. CDR3 DNA: TGTGCCAGCAGCCGATTGAAGTCCACCGGGGTAACTAATGAAAAACTGTTTTTT. Translating it yields CASSRLKSTGVTNEKLFF.

The V call is TRBV5-1, the J call TRBJ1-4; D uncertain. Germline V lookup: CDR1 SGHRS, CDR2 YFSETQ. With 7 bases removed from V and 6 bases from J, the gap between germline ends came to 10 bases. There are 12 residues in the CDR3. The DNA for the CDR3 is TGCGCCAGCGCTGGGTTGGATGAAAAACTGTTTTTT. Protein product: CASAGLDEKLFF.

This chain uses TRBV11-2 with TRBJ2-1, with TRBD2 identical over 7 bases. V lost 4 bases to trimming and J lost 9 bases; unmatched junction nucleotides: 3. This CDR3 spans 12 amino acids. Germline CDR1 and CDR2: SGHAT and FQNNGV. The CDR3 spells CASSYIAGEQFF. DNA of the CDR3: TGTGCCAGCAGCTATATAGCGGGTGAGCAGTTCTTC.